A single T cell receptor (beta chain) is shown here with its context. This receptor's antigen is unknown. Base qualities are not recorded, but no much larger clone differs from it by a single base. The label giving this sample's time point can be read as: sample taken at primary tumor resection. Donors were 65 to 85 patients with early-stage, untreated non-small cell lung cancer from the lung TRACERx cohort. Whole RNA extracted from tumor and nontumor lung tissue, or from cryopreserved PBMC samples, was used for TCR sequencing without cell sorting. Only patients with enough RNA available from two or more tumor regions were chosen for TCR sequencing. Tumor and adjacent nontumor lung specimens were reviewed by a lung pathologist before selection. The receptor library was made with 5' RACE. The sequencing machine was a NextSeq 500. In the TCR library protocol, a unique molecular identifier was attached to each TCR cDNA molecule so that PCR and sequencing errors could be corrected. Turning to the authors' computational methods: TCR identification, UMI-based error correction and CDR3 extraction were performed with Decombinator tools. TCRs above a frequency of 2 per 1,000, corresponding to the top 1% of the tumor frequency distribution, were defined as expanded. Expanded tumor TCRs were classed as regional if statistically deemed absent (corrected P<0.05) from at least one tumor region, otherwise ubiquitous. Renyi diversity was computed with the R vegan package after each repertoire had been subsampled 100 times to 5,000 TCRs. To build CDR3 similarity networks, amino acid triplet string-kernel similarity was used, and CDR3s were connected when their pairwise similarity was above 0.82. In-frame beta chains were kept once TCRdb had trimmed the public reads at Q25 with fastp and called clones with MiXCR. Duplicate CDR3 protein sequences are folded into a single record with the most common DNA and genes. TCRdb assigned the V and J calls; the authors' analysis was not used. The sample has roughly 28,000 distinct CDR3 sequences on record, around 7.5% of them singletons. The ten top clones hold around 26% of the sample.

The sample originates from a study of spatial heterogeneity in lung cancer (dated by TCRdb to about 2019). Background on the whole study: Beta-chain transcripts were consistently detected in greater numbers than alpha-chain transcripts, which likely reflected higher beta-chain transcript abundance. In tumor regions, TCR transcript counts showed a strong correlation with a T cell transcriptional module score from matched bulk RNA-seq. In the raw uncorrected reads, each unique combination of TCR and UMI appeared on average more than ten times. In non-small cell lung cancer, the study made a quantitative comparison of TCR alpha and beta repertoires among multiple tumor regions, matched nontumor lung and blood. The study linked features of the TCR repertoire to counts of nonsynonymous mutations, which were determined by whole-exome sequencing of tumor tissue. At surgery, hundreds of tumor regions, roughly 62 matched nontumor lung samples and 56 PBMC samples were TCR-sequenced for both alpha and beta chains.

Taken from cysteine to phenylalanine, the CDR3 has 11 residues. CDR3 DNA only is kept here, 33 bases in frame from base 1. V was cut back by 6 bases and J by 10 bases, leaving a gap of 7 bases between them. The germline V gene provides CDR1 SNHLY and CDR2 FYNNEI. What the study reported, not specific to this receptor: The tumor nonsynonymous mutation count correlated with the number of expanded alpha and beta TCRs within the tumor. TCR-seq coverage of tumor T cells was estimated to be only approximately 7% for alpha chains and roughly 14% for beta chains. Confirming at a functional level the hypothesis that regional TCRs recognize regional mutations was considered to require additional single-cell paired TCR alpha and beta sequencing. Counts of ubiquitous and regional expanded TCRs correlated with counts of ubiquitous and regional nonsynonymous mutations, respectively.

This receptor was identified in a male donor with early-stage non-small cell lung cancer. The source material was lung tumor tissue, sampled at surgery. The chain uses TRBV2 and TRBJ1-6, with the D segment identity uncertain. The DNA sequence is TGTGCCAGCAGGGGGTACTCACCCCTCCACTTT. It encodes CASRGYSPLHF.